This T cell receptor beta chain was captured in a study of T-cell memory formation after mild COVID-19. There are many counts of this clonotype. TCRdb fed the 5' RACE reads into MiXCR, producing one record per CDR3 protein. The sample shows some 270,000 distinct CDR3 sequences, 15% of them seen only once. Germline lookup yields CDR1 MNHEY and CDR2 SVGAGI. The germline V and J ends were trimmed by 5 bases and 6 bases, with 20 bases remaining between them. The CDR3 contains 17 residues. Material: PBMCs or a T cell subset sorted from them (not recorded which). The chain carries TRBV6-5 and TRBJ1-6; possibly TRBD1 for D (6 bases). The clonotype comes from an adult woman who had mild COVID-19 (a few samples of this study predate the infection). Cell type and time point are not known. The CDR3 DNA is TGTGCCAGCAGTCTTAATCCTGGGGGGCGGAGTAATTCACCCCTCCACTTT. Translated: CASSLNPGGRSNSPLHF.